The clone carrying this T cell receptor (beta chain) has just a few counts. The CDR3 consists of 15 residues. Germline-derived CDR1 and CDR2 are SGHAT and FQNNGV. V dropped 1 base and J dropped 5; count of bases not matched to a gene: 3. The data belong to a study of shared clonotypes between healthy human individuals. Under the authors' procedure: Junction-only immunoSEQ sequences carried no quality scores, so filtering differed. Sequencing used immunoSEQ multiplex PCR; TCRdb keeps in-frame clones, though not all of them. D and trimming were read from the DNA, whereas the V and J calls and clone size are those reported in that table. This table has approximately 700,000 clones, around 73% appearing once.

The clonotype comes from a woman between 25 and 40 years old in good health. The sequencing sample was made of memory CD4+ T cells sorted from blood. Subset here: CD45RA-negative fraction. J is TRBJ2-2 and V is TRBV11-2; 8 positions agree with TRBD2. The CDR3 DNA reads TGTGCCAGCAGCTTAGGACTAGCGAGAACCGGGGAGCTGTTTTTT. This encodes CASSLGLARTGELFF.